The 16 T cell receptor beta chains listed next were all sequenced from one sample in a study of blood T cells in healthy people across ages. A second PCR, run for about 7 to 11 cycles, used a sample-barcoded 5' primer plus a J-beta primer mix. From the 5' RACE reads, TCRdb called clonotypes with MiXCR, one entry per CDR3 protein. The sample contains hundreds of thousands of distinct CDR3 sequences, 40% to 50% of which appear only once. Sequencing was carried out using blood. All receptors come from a man aged 55-75 years in good health.

The rearrangement links TRBV12-3 or TRBV12-4 to TRBJ1-2, with 10 bases matching TRBD1. This CDR3 is 15 amino acids long. Trimming cost V 2 bases and J 6 bases; bases outside gene matches: 6. The CDR3 coding sequence is TGTGCCAGCAGTTTAAGACCAGGACAGGGGGATGGCTACACCTTC. Its protein is CASSLRPGQGDGYTF.

This clonotype was detected a few times. CDR3 in amino acids: CSARDREGGRTEHF. The DNA for the CDR3 is TGCAGTGCTAGAGATCGGGAGGGGGGACGGACCGAGCATTTT. The chain combines TRBV20-1 with TRBJ1-5; D perhaps matches TRBD1 (6 bases). V dropped 0 bases and J dropped 14 bases, with 20 bases sitting between them. The CDR3 has 14 amino acids. In germline, CDR1 is DFQATT, CDR2 SNEGSKA (reference sequence).

A few counts support this clonotype. This sequence joins TRBV6-2 or TRBV6-3 and TRBJ2-5, with unresolved D. Trimming left V 5 bases short and J 5 bases short, with 18 bases between. Per germline, CDR1 MNHEY and CDR2 SVGEGT. The CDR3 has 15 residues. CDR3 coding DNA: TGTGCCAGCAGTCGGCTGCAAAGCGTGGTCGAGACCCAGTACTTC. Translated, it gives CASSRLQSVVETQYF.

There are a few counts of this clonotype. This sequence joins TRBV3-1 and TRBJ2-5; unclear D gene. The ends were cut back, 6 bases at V and 5 bases at J, with 16 bases in the middle. CDR1 LGHDT and CDR2 YNNKEL come from the germline V gene (reference sequence). The CDR3 consists of 14 residues. The CDR3 protein is CASSPTTLLETQYF. The CDR3 DNA sequence: TGTGCCAGCAGTCCTACGACCCTGTTGGAGACCCAGTACTTC.

This chain joins TRBV7-6 and TRBJ1-1; D gene uncertain. The CDR3 is made up of 15 amino acids. Per germline, CDR1 SGHVS and CDR2 FNYEAQ. Trimming took 5 bases from V and 1 from J, leaving 14 bases between them. This chain's CDR3 is CASSPNGKGNTEAFF. The CDR3 DNA sequence: TGTGCCAGCAGCCCGAACGGGAAAGGGAACACTGAAGCTTTCTTT.

The rearrangement joins TRBV6-2 or TRBV6-3 to TRBJ1-1; the D gene is possibly TRBD1 (5 bases). The V gene's germline CDR1 is MNHEY and CDR2 SVGEGT. Trimming stripped 9 bases from V and 1 base from J, with 12 bases between. The CDR3 has 13 residues. The CDR3 bases are TGTGCCAGTAAGGGGCGACGGAACACTGAAGCTTTCTTT. Protein: CASKGRRNTEAFF.

In its sample, this clonotype was seen a few times. This rearrangement joins TRBV15 to TRBJ2-7; D might be TRBD1 (6 bases). The ends were cut back, 5 bases at V and 3 bases at J, with 26 bases in the middle. Germline CDR1 reads LNHNV; CDR2 reads YYDKDF (reference sequence). This CDR3 comprises 18 residues. In nucleotides, the CDR3 is TGTGCCACCAGCGCAACCGGGACACCTTCCAAGGCCCTCTACGAGCAGTACTTC. Translated: CATSATGTPSKALYEQYF. Variable domain in full (rest from reference TRBV15 and TRBJ2-7): DAMVIQNPRYQVTQFGKPVTLSCSQTLNHNVMYWYQQKSSQAPKLLFHYYDKDFNNEADTPDNFQSRRPNTSFCFLDIRSPGLGDTAMYLCATSATGTPSKALYEQYFGPGTRLTVT.

The genes are TRBV20-1 and TRBJ1-2, with a tentative D call TRBD1 (5 bases). V lost 2 bases to trimming and J lost 6 bases, with 22 bases between them. CDR3 length equals 16 residues. Germline lookup yields CDR1 DFQATT and CDR2 SNEGSKA (reference sequence). The CDR3 DNA sequence: TGCAGTGCTAGACAGGGACGTCAACCCCCTAGAAATGGCTACACCTTC. Translation: CSARQGRQPPRNGYTF.

The rearrangement uses TRBV14 and TRBJ2-1; D might be TRBD1 (6 bases). There are 15 residues in the CDR3. Trimming took off 9 bases at V and 5 bases at J, with 20 bases between the two ends. CDR1 is SGHDN, CDR2 FVKESK, per germline. CDR3 region: CASSGVNVFNNEQFF. In DNA, the CDR3 is TGTGCCAGTTCAGGGGTTAACGTATTTAACAATGAGCAGTTCTTC.

There are a few counts of this clonotype. The V gene is TRBV10-2, the J gene TRBJ2-1; possibly TRBD1 for D (6 bases). Germline assignment: CDR1 WSHSY and CDR2 SAAADI. V gave up 4 bases and J gave up 9 bases, with 16 bases separating them. This CDR3 has 14 residues. The CDR3 loop is CASSAGREGGEQFF. CDR3 nucleotides: TGCGCCAGCAGTGCCGGCCGTGAAGGGGGTGAGCAGTTCTTC.

V is TRBV12-3 or TRBV12-4 and J is TRBJ2-5, with TRBD2 matching over 8 bases. V was pared by 1 base and J by 5 bases, with 6 bases of the junction left unmatched. This CDR3 comprises 15 residues. The chain's CDR3 is CASSLVRGGGETQYF. The CDR3 nucleotides read TGTGCCAGCAGTTTAGTTCGGGGGGGTGGCGAGACCCAGTACTTC.

This chain links TRBV5-1 with TRBJ2-3; TRBD2 is a possible D gene (5 bases). V was pared by 5 bases and J by 2 bases, with 18 bases between. Germline V gene lookup returns CDR1 SGHRS and CDR2 YFSETQ. There are 16 residues in the CDR3. The CDR3 spells CASRLYSGAITDTQYF. As DNA, the CDR3 is TGCGCCAGCAGGTTGTACAGCGGAGCCATCACAGATACGCAGTATTTT.

This clonotype was counted between two and nine times. The genes are TRBV11-3 and TRBJ1-1, with TRBD1 matching over 7 bases. Germline V lookup: CDR1 SGHNT, CDR2 YENEEA. This CDR3 has 15 amino acids. The V gene end was trimmed by 1 base and the J gene end by 5 bases; junction bases not matched to a gene: 7. DNA for the CDR3: TGTGCCAGCAGCTTAGGTGGGACAGCAGGAACTGAAGCTTTCTTT. Translation: CASSLGGTAGTEAFF.

This clonotype appeared many times. This chain joins TRBV7-2 and TRBJ2-5; 7 bases match TRBD1. The J segment lost 2 bases and the V segment lost 5 bases, leaving 5 bases of the junction unmatched. CDR3 size: 14 residues. Germline CDR1 reads SGHTA; CDR2 reads FQGNSA. The CDR3 DNA is TGTGCCAGCAGCCCCAGACAGGGTCAAGAGACCCAGTACTTC. Residues: CASSPRQGQETQYF.

This clonotype was recorded at least ten times. This chain joins TRBV6-5 and TRBJ2-3, with 8 nucleotides matching TRBD2. The CDR3 covers 17 residues. The germline gives CDR1 MNHEY, CDR2 SVGAGI. V lost 4 bases and J lost 3; bases outside the gene matches: 12. The CDR3 DNA is TGTGCCAGCAGTTCCCGGATAGTAGCGGGGAGGACAGATACGCAGTATTTT. This translates into CASSSRIVAGRTDTQYF.

This clonotype was seen a handful of times. This sequence joins TRBV5-1 and TRBJ2-5; TRBD1 aligns across 9 bases. The germline V gene encodes CDR1 SGHRS and CDR2 YFSETQ. The V segment lost 3 bases and the J segment 5 bases; nucleotides outside the gene matches: 11. The CDR3 totals 16 residues. The CDR3 protein is CASSYSGTGSGETQYF. The CDR3 coding sequence is TGCGCCAGCAGCTACTCCGGGACAGGGTCGGGGGAGACCCAGTACTTC.